Below are 10 T cell receptor beta chains sequenced from a single sample in a study of T cells in Graves' hyperthyroidism and ophthalmopathy. Amplified TCR beta CDR3 regions derived from RNA transcripts. HTBI primers drove first-round RT-PCR of the TCR CDR3. MiXCR was run by TCRdb on the multiplex PCR reads, yielding one entry per CDR3 protein. The sample lists approximately 700,000 distinct CDR3 sequences, roughly 17% occurring once. Sequencing input: blood. Receptors were obtained from a man between 18 and 35 years old with Graves' hyperthyroidism.

This clonotype was seen a few times. The rearrangement uses TRBV19 and TRBJ2-1, with TRBD1 matching 11 bases. The germline gives CDR1 LNHDA, CDR2 SQIVND (reference sequence). The CDR3 extends over 16 amino acids. V lost 8 bases, J lost 9 bases, and 15 bases stayed unmatched. CDR3 sequence reads: CASAAPRDRGRREQFF. For the CDR3, the DNA is TGTGCCAGTGCCGCCCCCCGGGACAGGGGGAGGCGTGAGCAGTTCTTC.

Comments on this clonotype: A clone one base away is much larger, so this may be a read error. V gene TRBV11-3 combines with J gene TRBJ2-2; D assignment may be TRBD1 or TRBD2 (5 bases each). The germline gives CDR1 SGHNT, CDR2 YENEEA. The CDR3 loop spans 15 amino acids. The V and J ends lost 4 bases and 4 bases respectively, with 13 bases between them. The CDR3 sequence is CASSSDGATTGELFF. The CDR3 DNA follows: TGTGCCAGCAGCTCGGACGGGGCTACCACCGGGGAGCTGTTTTTT.

DNA for the CDR3: TGTGCCAGCAGCGCAGGTGCCTACTCCTACAATGAGCAGTTCTTC. Its protein is CASSAGAYSYNEQFF. This chain connects TRBV7-3 to TRBJ2-1; D is unclear. With 5 bases removed from V and 0 bases from J, the gap between germline ends came to 11 bases. The CDR3 has 15 amino acids. Germline CDR1 is SGHTA and CDR2 is FQGTGA.

This clonotype came up many times. The V call is TRBV12-3 or TRBV12-4, the J call TRBJ1-4; D uncertain. CDR3 length: 15 residues. Trimming took off 5 bases at V and 0 bases at J, with 10 bases between the two ends. The DNA of the CDR3 is TGTGCCAGCAGTCGCGGGAGGACAACTAATGAAAAACTGTTTTTT. Protein sequence: CASSRGRTTNEKLFF.

This clonotype showed up just a few times. The V and J genes are TRBV10-3 and TRBJ1-1; 7 bases match TRBD1. Germline CDR1 is ENHRY and CDR2 is SYGVKD. V was pared by 4 bases and J by 5 bases, with 13 bases of the junction left unmatched. CDR3 length: 16 amino acids. This CDR3 reads CAISAIGGSSRTEAFF. CDR3 nucleotide sequence: TGTGCCATCAGTGCTATAGGGGGCAGCTCGCGGACTGAAGCTTTCTTT.

The chain is built from TRBV4-1 and TRBJ2-7, with 9 bases aligning to TRBD1. CDR1 MGHRA and CDR2 YSYEKL come from the germline V gene. J gave up 5 bases and V 1 base, and 3 bases lay outside the gene matches. CDR3 length: 14 residues. This chain's CDR3 is CASSQATGGDEQYF. In DNA, the CDR3 is TGCGCCAGCAGCCAAGCGACAGGGGGGGACGAGCAGTACTTC.

This clonotype was seen repeatedly, ten times or more. In DNA, the CDR3 is TGTGCCAGCAGTCCTGGGACCGGGGCCGAACTTGAAGCTTTCTTT. It yields the protein CASSPGTGAELEAFF. The chain couples TRBV28 to TRBJ1-1, with D perhaps TRBD1 (5 bases). V shed 5 bases and J shed 7 bases, with 20 bases lying between them. This CDR3 is built from 15 residues. CDR1 and CDR2 from the germline V gene are MDHEN and SYDVKM.

The chain joins TRBV4-1 to TRBJ2-7, with D possibly being TRBD1 (5 bases). The CDR3 extends over 14 amino acids. Germline V gene sequence: CDR1 MGHRA, CDR2 YSYEKL. V was cut by 0 bases and J by 3 bases, with 9 bases left in between. The CDR3 loop reads CASSQDRVVYEQYF. In nucleotides, the CDR3 is TGCGCCAGCAGCCAAGACAGGGTCGTCTACGAGCAGTACTTC.

This chain links TRBV20-1 with TRBJ2-7, with D tentatively TRBD1 (6 bases). CDR1 is DFQATT and CDR2 is SNEGSKA in the germline V gene (reference sequence). V lost 6 bases, J lost 2 bases, and 17 bases lay in between. The CDR3 totals 14 residues. CDR3 coding DNA: TGCAGTGCCCTGTCCCGGGACAACGCCTACGAGCAGTACTTC. Translation: CSALSRDNAYEQYF.

This clonotype was seen a handful of times. The chain combines TRBV19 with TRBJ1-1; the D is unclear. From germline, CDR1 is LNHDA and CDR2 SQIVND (reference sequence). Trimming shortened V by 4 bases and J by 4 bases, and 13 bases separated the two germline ends. This CDR3 has 14 residues. The CDR3 DNA follows: TGTGCCAGTAGTACGCCCCCGGGAGGCACTGAAGCTTTCTTT. Translating gives CASSTPPGGTEAFF.